This T cell receptor beta chain was sequenced during a study of technical replicates of blood from a few donors. Some clones are missing from TCRdb's copy, which holds only in-frame ones; the method was immunoSEQ multiplex PCR. The sample consists of 9,000 to 15,000 clones, roughly 93% of them appearing once. V lost 4 bases and J lost 5; bases outside the gene matches: 6. CDR1 and CDR2 from the germline V gene are SGHRS and YFSETQ. This CDR3 has 15 amino acids. The sequenced material came from PBMCs. The TCR originated in a human donor in good health. This chain links TRBV5-1 with TRBJ2-1, with 10 bases identical to TRBD1. The CDR3 protein is CASSITGTGDNEQFF. The CDR3, as DNA: TGCGCCAGCAGCATAACCGGGACAGGGGACAATGAGCAGTTCTTC.